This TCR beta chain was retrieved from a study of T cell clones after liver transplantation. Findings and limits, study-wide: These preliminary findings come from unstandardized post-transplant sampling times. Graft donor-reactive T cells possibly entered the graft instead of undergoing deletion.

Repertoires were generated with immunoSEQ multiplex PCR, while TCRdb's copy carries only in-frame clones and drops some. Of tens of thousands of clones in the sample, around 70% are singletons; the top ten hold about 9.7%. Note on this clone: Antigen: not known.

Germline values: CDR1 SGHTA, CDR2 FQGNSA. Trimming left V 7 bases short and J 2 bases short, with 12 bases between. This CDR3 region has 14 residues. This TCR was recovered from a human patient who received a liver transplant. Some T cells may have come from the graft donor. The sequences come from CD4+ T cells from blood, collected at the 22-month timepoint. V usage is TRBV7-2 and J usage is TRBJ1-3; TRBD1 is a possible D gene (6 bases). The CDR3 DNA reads TGTGCCAGCACCACAGGGATTACTGGAAACACCATATATTTT. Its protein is CASTTGITGNTIYF.